The next 25 T cell receptor beta chains were all read from a single sample in a study of CD4+ T cells in melanoma. The assay was immunoSEQ multiplex PCR, and TCRdb's table has in-frame clones only and misses some. The data show some 15,000 clones, approximately 88% seen once. Sequencing input: cells from a culture (not recorded whether cultured in vitro). These receptors were collected from a human donor with melanoma.

This chain links TRBV6-5 with TRBJ2-1, with no clear D. The germline V gene encodes CDR1 MNHEY and CDR2 SVGAGI. V shed 2 bases and J shed 0 bases, with 11 bases lying between them. The CDR3 runs to 16 residues. The CDR3 bases are TGTGCCAGCAGTTACCGAGCAGTCAGCTCCTACAATGAGCAGTTCTTC. The encoded protein is CASSYRAVSSYNEQFF.

The genes are TRBV30 and TRBJ2-1, with a possible D match to TRBD2 (5 bases). Germline values: CDR1 GTSNPN, CDR2 SVGIG (reference sequence). Trimming shortened V by 5 bases and J by 9 bases, and 11 bases separated the two germline ends. This CDR3 comprises 11 residues. CDR3 region: CAWSRRGEQFF. The CDR3, as DNA: TGTGCCTGGTCGAGACGGGGTGAGCAGTTCTTC.

This clone was seen just once. The chain links TRBV5-1 to TRBJ1-3; possibly TRBD1 for D (6 bases). The CDR3 is 15 residues long. Trimming left V 1 base short and J 4 bases short, with 12 bases between. Germline assignment: CDR1 SGHRS and CDR2 YFSETQ. The CDR3 protein is CASSLTGIQGNTIYF. The CDR3 DNA follows: TGCGCCAGCAGCTTGACAGGGATTCAAGGAAACACCATATATTTT.

V gene TRBV6-1 combines with J gene TRBJ1-2, with D possibly being TRBD1 (5 bases). There are 16 residues in the CDR3. Germline CDR1 is MNHNS and CDR2 is SASEGT. Trimming pared 2 bases from V and 6 bases from J, leaving 19 bases between. The CDR3 sequence: CASSERGVLLSDGYTF. The CDR3 DNA reads as TGTGCCAGCAGTGAAAGGGGCGTTTTATTGTCGGATGGCTACACCTTC.

This rearrangement joins TRBV13 to TRBJ1-5, with D maybe TRBD1 (6 bases). The CDR3 spans 18 residues. Trimming took off 11 bases at V and 1 base at J, with 27 bases between the two ends. Germline V CDR1 and CDR2: PRHDT, FYEKMQ (reference sequence). CDR3 nucleotide sequence: TGTGCCGGCGGTGAATTTCGGGGGGGGCCACGGAGCAATCAGCCCCAGCATTTT. Its translation is CAGGEFRGGPRSNQPQHF.

V is TRBV5-1 and J is TRBJ2-5; D gene ambiguous. The CDR3 is 13 residues long. CDR1 SGHRS and CDR2 YFSETQ come from the germline V gene. The V and J ends lost 5 bases and 3 bases respectively, with 11 bases between them. CDR3 in DNA: TGCGCCAGCAGTCAAGCGTCGGAAGAGACCCAGTACTTC. It translates to CASSQASEETQYF.

The chain combines TRBV18 with TRBJ2-6; D is uncertain. The CDR3 contains 15 residues. V was trimmed by 5 bases and J by 0 bases, leaving 8 bases between them. From germline, CDR1 is KGHSH and CDR2 LQKENI. The CDR3 nucleotides are TGTGCCAGCTCAGAACAGAGCTCTGGGGCCAACGTCCTGACTTTC. Encoded protein: CASSEQSSGANVLTF.

The genes are TRBV30 and TRBJ1-6; 7 bases are shared with TRBD1. The junction had 5 bases not matched to a gene; V was cut back by 2 bases and J by 7 bases. This CDR3 is built from 14 residues. The germline V gene has CDR1 GTSNPN and CDR2 SVGIG (reference sequence). DNA for the CDR3: TGTGCCTGGAGTTCCGGGACAGCCAATTCACCCCTCCACTTT. Translating it yields CAWSSGTANSPLHF.

The chain joins TRBV20-1 to TRBJ1-2; perhaps TRBD1 as D (5 bases). The length of the CDR3 is 9 residues. CDR1 DFQATT and CDR2 SNEGSKA come from the germline V gene (reference sequence). The chain's CDR3 is CRWGTGYTF. In DNA form, the CDR3 reads TGCAGATGGGGGACTGGCTACACCTTC.

This rearrangement joins TRBV30 to TRBJ2-5, with D maybe TRBD1 (5 bases). This CDR3 contains 14 residues. Trimming left V 1 base short and J 7 bases short, with 16 bases between. Germline CDR1 GTSNPN, CDR2 SVGIG (reference sequence). The DNA of the CDR3 is TGTGCCTGGAGTGCGGAATACAGGCACGGGACCCAGTACTTC. The encoded protein is CAWSAEYRHGTQYF. Full variable domain (rest looked up from reference TRBV30 and TRBJ2-5): SQTIHQWPATLVQPVGSPLSLECTVEGTSNPNLYWYRQAAGRGLQLLFYSVGIGQISSEVPQNLSASRPQDRQFILSSKKLLLSDSGFYLCAWSAEYRHGTQYFGPGTRLLVL.

The chain combines TRBV7-2 with TRBJ2-6; D gene ambiguous. Trimming pared 2 bases from V and 0 bases from J, leaving 8 bases between. Germline CDR1 reads SGHTA; CDR2 reads FQGNSA. The CDR3 extends over 16 amino acids. CDR3 in DNA: TGTGCCAGCAGCTTATCCACAAGCTCTGGGGCCAACGTCCTGACTTTC. This translates into CASSLSTSSGANVLTF.

The V and J genes are TRBV5-1 and TRBJ2-3, with 7 bases identical to TRBD2. The CDR3 contains 15 residues. Germline-derived CDR1 and CDR2 are SGHRS and YFSETQ. The V segment lost 2 bases and the J segment 1 base; nucleotides outside the gene matches: 4. CDR3 DNA sequence: TGCGCCAGCAGCTTCCTGGGGGGGGGCACAGATACGCAGTATTTT. It specifies CASSFLGGGTDTQYF.

The chain is built from TRBV5-1 and TRBJ1-6; tentative D call: TRBD1 (5 bases). Trimming removed 4 bases from V and 5 bases from J, with 16 bases in between. The CDR3 length is 16 residues. The germline gives CDR1 SGHRS, CDR2 YFSETQ. The CDR3 loop is CASSRTGLTDNSPLHF. CDR3 DNA: TGCGCCAGCAGCCGGACGGGACTAACAGATAATTCACCCCTCCACTTT.

In DNA form, the CDR3 reads TGCGCCAGCAGCTTGTATCCTAGCGGGGGCCTCGCCCATGAGCAGTTCTTC. Protein: CASSLYPSGGLAHEQFF. This chain joins TRBV5-1 and TRBJ2-1, with 10 bases that match TRBD2. Trimming cost V 1 base and J 8 bases; bases outside gene matches: 12. Germline V lookup: CDR1 SGHRS, CDR2 YFSETQ. The CDR3 sequence is 17 residues long.

CDR3 bases: TGTGCCAGTAGTATTCAGGCAGGGGGGCGGTACGAGCAGTACTTC. It translates to CASSIQAGGRYEQYF. The V call is TRBV19, the J call TRBJ2-7; D may be TRBD1 (7 bases). Deletions cut 3 bases from V and 4 bases from J, with 16 bases between. The length of the CDR3 is 15 residues. Germline loops: CDR1 LNHDA, CDR2 SQIVND (reference sequence).

The rearrangement uses TRBV5-4 and TRBJ2-2; D could derive from TRBD1 or TRBD2 (5 bases each). The CDR3 has 15 amino acids. V was cut by 3 bases and J by 1 base, with 10 bases left in between. CDR1 and CDR2 from the germline V gene are SGHNT and YYREEE (reference sequence). The CDR3 nucleotides read TGTGCCAGCAGCTCGCCAGGGAGGAACACCGGGGAGCTGTTTTTT. The encoded protein is CASSSPGRNTGELFF.

The J gene is TRBJ1-5, the V gene TRBV5-8; maybe TRBD1 (5 bases). The length of the CDR3 is 14 residues. From germline, CDR1 is SGHTS and CDR2 YDEGEE. Deletions cut 4 bases from V and 8 bases from J, with 16 bases between. CDR3 residues: CASSRPAGGKPQHF. The DNA of the CDR3 is TGTGCCAGCAGCCGGCCGGCGGGGGGAAAGCCCCAGCATTTT.

The chain couples TRBV28 to TRBJ1-6; D unresolved. V lost 3 bases to trimming and J lost 7 bases, with 4 bases between them. This CDR3 region has 12 residues. CDR1 and CDR2 from the germline V gene are MDHEN and SYDVKM. CDR3 in DNA: TGTGCCAGCAGTTTCATCAATTCACCCCTCCACTTT. Its translation is CASSFINSPLHF.

V is TRBV5-1 and J is TRBJ2-7; weak D call: TRBD2 (7 bases). V lost 3 bases, J lost 7 bases, and 20 bases lay in between. The CDR3 is made up of 15 amino acids. Germline V lookup: CDR1 SGHRS, CDR2 YFSETQ. Here the CDR3 DNA reads TGCGCCAGCAGCTCATTGGGGGGGGCAACGCGGGAGCAGTACTTC. Protein sequence: CASSSLGGATREQYF.

This clone was detected a few times. The chain couples TRBV10-2 to TRBJ2-2; perhaps TRBD2 as D (5 bases). V lost 11 bases, J lost 1 base, and 32 bases lay in between. CDR1 is WSHSY and CDR2 is SAAADI in the germline V gene. The CDR3 is 20 residues long. The CDR3 loop is CAASPTPGGRSPRNTGELFF. The CDR3 DNA follows: TGCGCCGCTAGCCCCACCCCGGGCGGGCGAAGCCCACGGAACACCGGGGAGCTGTTTTTT.

This chain uses TRBV5-6 with TRBJ2-1; 10 bases line up with TRBD2. Germline V lookup: CDR1 SGHDT, CDR2 YYEEEE. V shed 4 bases, J shed 15 bases, and the junction held 7 bases outside the gene matches. This CDR3 has 12 amino acids. Here the CDR3 DNA reads TGTGCCAGCAGCCCCAGCGGGGGGGCCTTGTTCTTC. This gives the protein CASSPSGGALFF.

This chain links TRBV19 with TRBJ1-2; D is undetermined. This CDR3 region has 15 residues. CDR1 and CDR2 from the germline V gene are LNHDA and SQIVND (reference sequence). Trimming shortened V by 6 bases and J by 8 bases, and 22 bases separated the two germline ends. CDR3 in amino acids: CASRATGRYYPGYTF. The CDR3 bases are TGTGCCAGTAGGGCCACCGGCAGGTACTACCCAGGCTACACCTTC.

The CDR3 sequence is CASSPRDDAEQYF. Written as DNA, the CDR3 is TGTGCCAGCAGCCCTAGGGACGACGCGGAGCAGTACTTC. J is TRBJ2-7 and V is TRBV7-2; D may be TRBD1 or TRBD2 (5 bases each). The CDR3 has 13 residues. Trimming cost V 5 bases and J 7 bases, with 15 bases left between them. The germline V gene encodes CDR1 SGHTA and CDR2 FQGNSA. Looking up the rest from reference TRBV7-2 and TRBJ2-7 gives the full variable domain: GAGVSQSPSNKVTEKGKDVELRCDPISGHTALYWYRQSLGQGLEFLIYFQGNSAPDKSGLPSDRFSAERTGGSVSTLTIQRTQQEDSAVYLCASSPRDDAEQYFGPGTRLTVT.

The V gene is TRBV4-1, the J gene TRBJ2-7; no definite D call. Trimming removed 7 bases from V and 2 bases from J, with 24 bases in between. The CDR3 is made up of 17 amino acids. From germline, CDR1 is MGHRA and CDR2 YSYEKL. For the CDR3, the DNA is TGCGCCAGCACTCAAGGCCGGCCCGTAAAGGGAACCTACGAGCAGTACTTC. Amino acid sequence: CASTQGRPVKGTYEQYF.

The V call is TRBV29-1, the J call TRBJ2-3; perhaps TRBD1 as D (8 bases). The CDR3 is made up of 15 amino acids. V was pared by 6 bases and J by 0 bases, with 16 bases between. CDR1 and CDR2 from the germline V gene are SQVTM and ANQGSEA. CDR3 sequence reads: CSVERDRLSTDTQYF. The DNA for the CDR3 is TGCAGCGTGGAGCGGGACAGGCTTAGCACAGATACGCAGTATTTT.